The present entry profiles one T cell receptor beta chain with its context. CD45RO-negative CD8 cells positively selected for CCR7 made up the naive population, which excluded terminally differentiated effector memory CD45RA+ cells. Donors included only healthy HIV-negative adults lacking recent acute infections or vaccinations. The sample is drawn from a study of shared clonotypes between healthy human individuals. Study as a whole: The study used three CD4 naive, three CD4 memory, two CD8 naive and one CD8 memory plate per donor.

The input for sorted-subset replicate PCRs was approximately 200 ng DNA, tens of thousands of T cell genomes. TCRdb's copy holds only in-frame clones and misses some; the assay was immunoSEQ multiplex PCR. The top ten clones hold about 0.11% of a sample with hundreds of thousands of clones, 95% of them seen once. The germline V gene has CDR1 GTSNPN and CDR2 SVGIG (reference sequence). The length of the CDR3 is 14 residues. The ends lost 5 bases at V and 3 bases at J; junction bases unmatched: 6. This sequence originates from a woman in her thirties in good health. Sequencing was carried out using naive CD8+ T cells sorted from blood. This chain connects TRBV30 to TRBJ2-7, with 11 bases fitting TRBD2. CDR3 residues: CAWGRLAGLYEQYF. The CDR3 bases are TGTGCCTGGGGGCGACTAGCGGGACTCTACGAGCAGTACTTC.